This TCR beta chain is from a study of blood T cell repertoires in COVID-19. Study information: Samples representing acute and convalescent COVID-19 were sourced from the United States, Italy and Spain.

V lost 5 bases to trimming and J lost 7 bases; unmatched junction nucleotides: 10. Germline CDR1 is SGHTA and CDR2 is FQGTGA. The CDR3 loop spans 16 amino acids. Assay: immunoSEQ multiplex PCR; the TCRdb copy retains only in-frame clones and omits some. The repertoire holds about 150,000 clones, roughly 85% seen once, with around 3.5% in the top ten. This sequence originates from a man between 65 and 85 years old with acute or convalescent COVID-19. The rearrangement links TRBV7-3 to TRBJ2-2, with 10 bases fitting TRBD2. Sequencing used peripheral blood. The CDR3 reads CASSPAGGPPNGELFF. In nucleotides, the CDR3 is TGTGCCAGCAGCCCAGCGGGAGGGCCCCCCAACGGGGAGCTGTTTTTT.